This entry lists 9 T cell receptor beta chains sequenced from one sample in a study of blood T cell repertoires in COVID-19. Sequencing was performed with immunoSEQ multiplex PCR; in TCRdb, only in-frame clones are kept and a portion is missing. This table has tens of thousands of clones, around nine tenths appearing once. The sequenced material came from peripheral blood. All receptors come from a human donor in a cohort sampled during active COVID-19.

The CDR3 region is CASSAGTGYNEQFF. As DNA, the CDR3 is TGCGCCAGCAGCGCCGGGACAGGGTACAATGAGCAGTTCTTC. The chain links TRBV5-1 to TRBJ2-1, with 9 bases identical to TRBD1. Germline CDR1 SGHRS, CDR2 YFSETQ. V gave up 4 bases and J gave up 4 bases; unmatched junction bases: 3. The CDR3 is 14 amino acids.

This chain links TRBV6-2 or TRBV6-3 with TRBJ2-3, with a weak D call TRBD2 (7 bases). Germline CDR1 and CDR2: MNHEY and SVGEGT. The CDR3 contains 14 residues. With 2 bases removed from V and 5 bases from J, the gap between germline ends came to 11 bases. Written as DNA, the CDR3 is TGTGCCAGCAGTTACGCGGGGGCTTTAGATACGCAGTATTTT. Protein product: CASSYAGALDTQYF.

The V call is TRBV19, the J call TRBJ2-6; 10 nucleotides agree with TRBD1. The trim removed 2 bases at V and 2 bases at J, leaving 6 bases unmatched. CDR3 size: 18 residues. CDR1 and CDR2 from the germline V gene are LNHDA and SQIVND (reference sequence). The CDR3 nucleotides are TGTGCCAGTAGTATATGGGACAGGGGAACACCTGGGGCCAACGTCCTGACTTTC. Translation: CASSIWDRGTPGANVLTF.

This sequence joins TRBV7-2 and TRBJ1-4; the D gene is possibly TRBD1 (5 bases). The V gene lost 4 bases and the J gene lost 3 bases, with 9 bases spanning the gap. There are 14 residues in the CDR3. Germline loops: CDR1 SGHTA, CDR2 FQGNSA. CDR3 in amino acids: CASSSGWANEKLFF. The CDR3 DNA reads TGTGCCAGCAGCTCAGGGTGGGCTAATGAAAAACTGTTTTTT.

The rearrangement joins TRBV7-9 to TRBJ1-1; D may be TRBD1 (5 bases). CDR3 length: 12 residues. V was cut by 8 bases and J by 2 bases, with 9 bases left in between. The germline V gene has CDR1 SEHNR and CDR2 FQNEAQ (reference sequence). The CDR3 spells CASGQGNTEAFF. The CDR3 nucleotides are TGTGCCAGCGGGCAGGGAAACACTGAAGCTTTCTTT.

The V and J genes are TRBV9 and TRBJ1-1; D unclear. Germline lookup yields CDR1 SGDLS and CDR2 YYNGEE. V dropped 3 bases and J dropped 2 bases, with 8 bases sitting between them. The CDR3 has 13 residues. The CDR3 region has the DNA TGTGCCAGCAGCGCCGCGGGAAACACTGAAGCTTTCTTT. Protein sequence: CASSAAGNTEAFF.

CDR3 loop: CASTVRGDTQYF. For the CDR3, the DNA is TGTGCCAGCACTGTTCGGGGAGATACGCAGTATTTT. The chain combines TRBV12-3 or TRBV12-4 with TRBJ2-3, with D perhaps matching TRBD2 (5 bases). The CDR3 is 12 amino acids. V lost 7 bases and J 5 bases, leaving 10 bases between the germline ends.

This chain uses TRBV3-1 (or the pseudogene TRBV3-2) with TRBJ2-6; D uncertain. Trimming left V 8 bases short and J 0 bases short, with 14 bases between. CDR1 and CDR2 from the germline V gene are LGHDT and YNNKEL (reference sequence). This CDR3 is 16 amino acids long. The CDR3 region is CASALSQVSGANVLTF. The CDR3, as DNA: TGTGCCAGCGCTCTAAGCCAGGTCTCTGGGGCCAACGTCCTGACTTTC.

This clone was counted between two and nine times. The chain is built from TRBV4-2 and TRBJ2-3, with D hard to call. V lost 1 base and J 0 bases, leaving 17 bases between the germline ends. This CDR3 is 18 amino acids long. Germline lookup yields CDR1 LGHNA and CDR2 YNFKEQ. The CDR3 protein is CASSQAGSLQISTDTQYF. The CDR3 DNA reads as TGTGCCAGCAGCCAAGCCGGCAGCCTACAGATAAGCACAGATACGCAGTATTTT.